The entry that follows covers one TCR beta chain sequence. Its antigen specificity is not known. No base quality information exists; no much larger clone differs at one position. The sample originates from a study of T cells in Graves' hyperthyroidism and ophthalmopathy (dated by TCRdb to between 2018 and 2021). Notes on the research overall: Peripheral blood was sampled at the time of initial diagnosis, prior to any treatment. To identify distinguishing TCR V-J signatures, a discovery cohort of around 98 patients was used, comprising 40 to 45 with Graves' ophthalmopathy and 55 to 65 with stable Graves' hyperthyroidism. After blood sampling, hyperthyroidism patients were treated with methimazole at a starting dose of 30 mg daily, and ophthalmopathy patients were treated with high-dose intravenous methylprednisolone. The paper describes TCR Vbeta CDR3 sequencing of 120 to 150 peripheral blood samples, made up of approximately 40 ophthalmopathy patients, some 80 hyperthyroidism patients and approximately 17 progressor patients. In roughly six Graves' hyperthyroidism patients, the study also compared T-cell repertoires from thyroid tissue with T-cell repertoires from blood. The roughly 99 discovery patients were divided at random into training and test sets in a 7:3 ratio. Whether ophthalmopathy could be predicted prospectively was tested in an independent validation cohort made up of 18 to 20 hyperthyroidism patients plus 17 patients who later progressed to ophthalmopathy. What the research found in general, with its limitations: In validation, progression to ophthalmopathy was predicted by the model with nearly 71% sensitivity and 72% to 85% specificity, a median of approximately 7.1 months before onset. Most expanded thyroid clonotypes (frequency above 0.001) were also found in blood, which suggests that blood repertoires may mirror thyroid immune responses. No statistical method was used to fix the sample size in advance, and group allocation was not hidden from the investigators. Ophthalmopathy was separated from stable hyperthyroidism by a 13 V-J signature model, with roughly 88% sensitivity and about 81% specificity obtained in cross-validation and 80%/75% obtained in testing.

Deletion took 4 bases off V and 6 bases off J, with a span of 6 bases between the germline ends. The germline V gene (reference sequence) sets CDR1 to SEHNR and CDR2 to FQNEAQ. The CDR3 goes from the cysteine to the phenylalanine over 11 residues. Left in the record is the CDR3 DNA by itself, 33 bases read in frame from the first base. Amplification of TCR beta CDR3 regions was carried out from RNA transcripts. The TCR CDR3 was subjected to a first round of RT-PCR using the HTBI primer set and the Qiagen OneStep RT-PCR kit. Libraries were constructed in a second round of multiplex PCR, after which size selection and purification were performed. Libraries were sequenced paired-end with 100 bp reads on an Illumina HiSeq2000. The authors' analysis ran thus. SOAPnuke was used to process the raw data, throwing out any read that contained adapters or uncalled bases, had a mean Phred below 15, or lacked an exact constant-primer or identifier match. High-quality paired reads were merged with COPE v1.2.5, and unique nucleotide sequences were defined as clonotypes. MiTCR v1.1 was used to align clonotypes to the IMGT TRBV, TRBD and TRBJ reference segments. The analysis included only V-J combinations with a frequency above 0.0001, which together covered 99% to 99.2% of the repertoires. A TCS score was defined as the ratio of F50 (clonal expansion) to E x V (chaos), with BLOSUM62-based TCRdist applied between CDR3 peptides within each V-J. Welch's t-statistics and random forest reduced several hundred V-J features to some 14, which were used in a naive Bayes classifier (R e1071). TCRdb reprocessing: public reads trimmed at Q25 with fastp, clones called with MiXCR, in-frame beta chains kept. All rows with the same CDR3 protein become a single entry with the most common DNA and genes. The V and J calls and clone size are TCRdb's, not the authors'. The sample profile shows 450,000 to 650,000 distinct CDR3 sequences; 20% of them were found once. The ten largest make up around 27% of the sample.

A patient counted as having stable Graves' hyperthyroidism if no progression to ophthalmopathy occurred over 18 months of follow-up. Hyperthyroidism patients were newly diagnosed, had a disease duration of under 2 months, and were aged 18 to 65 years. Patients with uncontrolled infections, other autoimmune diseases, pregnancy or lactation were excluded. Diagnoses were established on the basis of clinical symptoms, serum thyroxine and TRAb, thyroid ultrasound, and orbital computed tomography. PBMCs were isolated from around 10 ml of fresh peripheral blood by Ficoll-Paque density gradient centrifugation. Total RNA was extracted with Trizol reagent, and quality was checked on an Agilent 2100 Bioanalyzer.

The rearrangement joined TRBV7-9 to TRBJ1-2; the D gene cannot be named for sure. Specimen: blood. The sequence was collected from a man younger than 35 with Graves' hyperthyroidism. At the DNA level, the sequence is TGTGCCAGCAGCTCCACAGATGGCTACACCTTC. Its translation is CASSSTDGYTF.